This record concerns one T cell receptor (beta chain) sequence. What it binds is unknown. The sample belongs to a study of human T cells and chemical hapten exposure. Looking at the study overall: Patients were given diphenylcyclopropenone on the scalp weekly across the approximately 25-week study.

Time point specified: pre-sensitization, week 0. Treatment of the sample: therapeutic diphenylcyclopropenone sensitization with weekly scalp DPC. Study-wide results and limits: Patch test scores rose with PT1 expanded TCR counts, a positive correlation.

From germline, CDR1 is DFQATT and CDR2 SNEGSKA (reference sequence). The CDR3 totals 14 residues. The V segment lost 5 bases and the J segment 1 base; nucleotides outside the gene matches: 7. In TCRdb, the RACE reads were re-called with MiXCR into one record per CDR3 protein. The table records a few hundred thousand distinct CDR3 sequences, about 5% of them present only once. The sequenced sample was whole blood, obtained in connection with sensitization to the hapten diphenylcyclopropenone (DPC). The chain uses TRBV20-1 and TRBJ2-7; 8 bases agree with TRBD1. This clonotype originated in a woman under 30 with alopecia areata. Some clones in this sample may be carry-over from other donors' samples. CDR3 bases: TGCAGTGCTCCCCCAGGGGGCCGATCCTACGAGCAGTACTTC. Encoded protein: CSAPPGGRSYEQYF.